Each of the 12 T cell receptor beta chains below was sequenced from the same sample in a study of blood T cell repertoires in COVID-19 (dated by TCRdb to 2018 to 2021). Preparation of the library involved the immunoSEQ multiplex PCR assay. TCRdb retrieved this table from immuneACCESS and kept in-frame rearrangements only. Not all clones are present; in checked studies, unresolved V genes account for under half, and no reason is known for the remainder. The sample table holds fewer than 400,000 clones, of which roughly 87% were seen once. Around 9% of the sample is taken by the ten largest. What was sequenced was PBMCs or T cells enriched from blood (not recorded which). Receptor source: a woman under 30 who had recovered from COVID-19.

The chain carries TRBV14 and TRBJ1-4; D uncertain. From germline, CDR1 is SGHDN and CDR2 FVKESK. The CDR3 runs to 18 residues. V lost 0 bases and J 0 bases, leaving 14 bases between the germline ends. The CDR3 region has the DNA TGTGCCAGCAGCCAAGAAGGAGGGTCTCACCCAACTAATGAAAAACTGTTTTTT. The encoded protein is CASSQEGGSHPTNEKLFF.

The chain joins TRBV29-1 to TRBJ1-1; D may be TRBD1 (5 bases). V lost 3 bases and J 5 bases, leaving 13 bases between the germline ends. Germline V lookup: CDR1 SQVTM, CDR2 ANQGSEA. The CDR3 runs 13 residues. CDR3 sequence (DNA): TGCAGCGTTGAGTCCGGGGGGGAGACTGAAGCTTTCTTT. Translating gives CSVESGGETEAFF.

This clone has a handful of counts. The chain combines TRBV6-2 or TRBV6-3 with TRBJ2-5, with a possible D match to TRBD2 (6 bases). Germline CDR1 is MNHEY and CDR2 is SVGEGT. V lost 5 bases and J lost 4, with 17 bases in between. The length of the CDR3 is 15 residues. The CDR3 region is CASSGVPSAGETQYF. Written as DNA, the CDR3 is TGTGCCAGCAGTGGGGTCCCCTCAGCGGGAGAGACCCAGTACTTC.

The CDR3 region has the DNA TGTGCCAGTAGTATCGGGACAGGGGTCCCGGGTGTGGACGAGCAGTACTTC. Protein sequence: CASSIGTGVPGVDEQYF. The chain joins TRBV19 to TRBJ2-7; 10 bases align to TRBD1. Germline V CDR1 and CDR2: LNHDA, SQIVND (reference sequence). The CDR3 runs to 17 residues. V lost 3 bases, J lost 5 bases, and 13 bases stayed unmatched. The full variable domain, completed using reference TRBV19 and TRBJ2-7, is DGGITQSPKYLFRKEGQNVTLSCEQNLNHDAMYWYRQDPGQGLRLIYYSQIVNDFQKGDIAEGYSVSREKKESFPLTVTSAQKNPTAFYLCASSIGTGVPGVDEQYFGPGTRLTVT.

The chain has TRBV9 and TRBJ2-5; TRBD2 aligns across 15 bases. The CDR3 loop spans 17 amino acids. The trim removed 4 bases at V and 5 bases at J, leaving 9 bases unmatched. Germline V gene sequence: CDR1 SGDLS, CDR2 YYNGEE. The CDR3 coding sequence is TGTGCCAGCAGCCCATGGACTAGCGGGAGGGGGGATGAGACCCAGTACTTC. Protein: CASSPWTSGRGDETQYF.

The chain employs TRBV7-9 and TRBJ2-2; TRBD2 matches at 9 bases. The length of the CDR3 is 17 residues. Germline trimming cut 5 bases from V and 3 bases from J; bases unmatched to any gene: 10. Germline values: CDR1 SEHNR, CDR2 FQNEAQ (reference sequence). CDR3 region: CASSRPVGGRDTGELFF. The CDR3 nucleotides are TGTGCCAGCAGCCGCCCGGTGGGCGGGAGGGACACCGGGGAGCTGTTTTTT.

V is TRBV9 and J is TRBJ2-7, with 9 bases that match TRBD1. The CDR3 length is 15 residues. Germline CDR1 is SGDLS and CDR2 is YYNGEE. V was pared by 2 bases and J by 2 bases, with 5 bases of the junction left unmatched. In nucleotides, the CDR3 is TGTGCCAGCAGCGTGGGGACAGGGCACACCTACGAGCAGTACTTC. This sequence encodes CASSVGTGHTYEQYF.

The chain couples TRBV28 to TRBJ2-7; D call uncertain. The germline V and J ends were trimmed by 5 bases and 1 base, with 12 bases remaining between them. CDR1 MDHEN and CDR2 SYDVKM come from the germline V gene. The CDR3 loop spans 14 amino acids. CDR3 loop: CASSPYPGSYEQYF. Here the CDR3 DNA reads TGTGCCAGCAGTCCCTACCCCGGGTCCTACGAGCAGTACTTC.

The chain combines TRBV28 with TRBJ2-2; D is undetermined. Germline lookup yields CDR1 MDHEN and CDR2 SYDVKM. The CDR3 is made up of 14 amino acids. V shed 3 bases and J shed 3 bases, with 8 bases lying between them. CDR3 nucleotide sequence: TGTGCCAGCAGTTTTACGGGTTACACCGGGGAGCTGTTTTTT. Its protein product is CASSFTGYTGELFF.

The chain recombines TRBV3-1 (or the pseudogene TRBV3-2) with TRBJ1-2; no clear D. The CDR3 is 12 amino acids. Germline lookup yields CDR1 LGHDT and CDR2 YNNKEL (reference sequence). V was trimmed by 1 base and J by 7 bases, leaving 7 bases between them. CDR3 in amino acids: CASSQGESGYTF. CDR3 coding DNA: TGTGCCAGCAGCCAAGGCGAGAGTGGCTACACCTTC.

The gene calls are TRBV20-1 and TRBJ1-1; 12 positions agree with TRBD1. The V gene's germline CDR1 is DFQATT and CDR2 SNEGSKA (reference sequence). The CDR3 totals 16 residues. The ends lost 3 bases at V and 3 bases at J; junction bases unmatched: 8. CDR3 coding DNA: TGCAGTGCTAGTATCGGGACAGGGGGCGCGGACACTGAAGCTTTCTTT. Encoded protein: CSASIGTGGADTEAFF.

This clone was seen once. This chain links TRBV9 with TRBJ2-3, with TRBD2 matching over 8 bases. The CDR3 contains 20 residues. CDR1 is SGDLS and CDR2 is YYNGEE in the germline V gene. After removal of 4 bases from V and 8 bases from J, the junction contained 27 bases not matched to a gene. CDR3: CASSMRPESSGLRVRSTQYF. The CDR3, as DNA: TGTGCCAGCAGCATGCGCCCGGAATCTAGCGGGCTTAGAGTTAGGAGTACGCAGTATTTT.